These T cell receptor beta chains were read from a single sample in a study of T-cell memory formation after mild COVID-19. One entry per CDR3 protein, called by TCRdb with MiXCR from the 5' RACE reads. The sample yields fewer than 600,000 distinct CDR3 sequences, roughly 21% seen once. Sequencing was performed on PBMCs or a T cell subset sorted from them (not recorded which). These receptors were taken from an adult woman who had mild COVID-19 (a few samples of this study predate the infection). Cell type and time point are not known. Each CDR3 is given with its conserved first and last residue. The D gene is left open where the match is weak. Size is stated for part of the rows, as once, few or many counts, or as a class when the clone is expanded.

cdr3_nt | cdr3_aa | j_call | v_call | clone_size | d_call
TGTGCCAGCTCACCACCGGAGGGGGAACACTACACTGAAGCTTTCTTT | CASSPPEGEHYTEAFF | TRBJ1-1 | TRBV18 | NA | NA
TGCGCCAGCAGCTTGGCCAGGCACAGCACAGATACGCAGTATTTT | CASSLARHSTDTQYF | TRBJ2-3 | TRBV5-1 | few | NA
TGCGCCAGCAGCTTGTTGGCTAAACAAGAGACCCAGTACTTC | CASSLLAKQETQYF | TRBJ2-5 | TRBV5-1 | few | NA
TGCGCCAGCAGCCAAGAATCTGTTGACAGCTACAATGAGCAGTTCTTC | CASSQESVDSYNEQFF | TRBJ2-1 | TRBV4-1 | few | NA
TGTGCCAGCAGCCCGCGACTAGCGGGACAACAAGAGACCCAGTACTTC | CASSPRLAGQQETQYF | TRBJ2-5 | TRBV11-2 | NA | TRBD2
TGTGCCATCAGTGATGCGACAGGGAGAACCTACGAGCAGTACTTC | CAISDATGRTYEQYF | TRBJ2-7 | TRBV10-3 | NA | TRBD1
TGTGCCAGCTCACCCGACAGTGTGGCCACTGAAGCTTTCTTT | CASSPDSVATEAFF | TRBJ1-1 | TRBV18 | few | NA
TGTGCCAGCAGCTCGAGGGACGATCTGAGCTACGAGCAGTACTTC | CASSSRDDLSYEQYF | TRBJ2-7 | TRBV11-3 | NA | NA
TGTGCCAGCAGCCAAGGCCCGGGACAGGGGGCAAGTGGGGCCAACGTCCTGACTTTC | CASSQGPGQGASGANVLTF | TRBJ2-6 | TRBV7-3 | NA | TRBD1
TGTGCCGCACGGGACACCGGGGAGCTGTTTTTT | CAARDTGELFF | TRBJ2-2 | TRBV7-9 | few | NA
TGTGCCAGCAGCCCCCTAGCGATGGAGACCCAGTACTTC | CASSPLAMETQYF | TRBJ2-5 | TRBV2 | NA | NA
TGCAGTGCCCCGGCAGCGGGAGTCTACAATGAGCAGTTCTTC | CSAPAAGVYNEQFF | TRBJ2-1 | TRBV20-1 | few | TRBD2
TGCGCCAGCAGCCTGGAGTACAGGAGAGGGACTGAAGCTTTCTTT | CASSLEYRRGTEAFF | TRBJ1-1 | TRBV5-1 | few | NA
TGCGCCAGCAGCCTCCACAGGGGAACTGACTACGAGCAGTACTTC | CASSLHRGTDYEQYF | TRBJ2-7 | TRBV4-3 | few | TRBD1
TGTGCCAGCAGTGGGGCCCTCACAGGGGCAGGACGGACCCAGTACTTC | CASSGALTGAGRTQYF | TRBJ2-5 | TRBV2 | many | TRBD1
TGTGCCAGCAGCCAAGATCGGGAAGGGCTTTATGGCTACACCTTC | CASSQDREGLYGYTF | TRBJ1-2 | TRBV3-1 | few | NA
TGCAGTGCTAGAGATTGGGGGACTAGCGGGAGGGAGGGCACAGATACGCAGTATTTT | CSARDWGTSGREGTDTQYF | TRBJ2-3 | TRBV20-1 | NA | TRBD2
TGCGCCAGCAGCCCCCCTGATACTCAAGAGACCCAGTACTTC | CASSPPDTQETQYF | TRBJ2-5 | TRBV5-1 | NA | NA
TGTGCCAGCAGTTCAAGCACAGGGAGGACTGAAGCTTTCTTT | CASSSSTGRTEAFF | TRBJ1-1 | TRBV3-1 | NA | NA
TGTGCCAGCTCACCACCGGGGCGTGCAATTGATTCACCCCTCCACTTT | CASSPPGRAIDSPLHF | TRBJ1-6 | TRBV18 | NA | NA
TGTGCTAGCAGCTCGTTGAAACCGGGACAGGAAAAAGCTTTCTTT | CASSSLKPGQEKAFF | TRBJ1-1 | TRBV7-7 | NA | TRBD1
TGTGCCAGCAGTGACTCGACTAGCGGGGGTGTATACAATGAGCAGTTCTTC | CASSDSTSGGVYNEQFF | TRBJ2-1 | TRBV6-4 | few | TRBD2
TGCAGTGCTAAGGCGACAGGGATTACTGAAGCTTTCTTT | CSAKATGITEAFF | TRBJ1-1 | TRBV20-1 | NA | TRBD1
TGTGCCAGCAGCCAGGGACCTGGGGCTGAAGCTTTCTTT | CASSQGPGAEAFF | TRBJ1-1 | TRBV3-1 | NA | NA
TGTGCCAGCAGCTTAGTCACTTCAACAGGGCCCCCTAACTATGGCTACACCTTC | CASSLVTSTGPPNYGYTF | TRBJ1-2 | TRBV7-2 | few | NA
TGTGCCTGGACCGTAGTTGGGAGCAATCAGCCCCAGCATTTT | CAWTVVGSNQPQHF | TRBJ1-5 | TRBV30 | NA | NA
TGTGCCAGCAGTCACAGGACTAGCGGCACAGATACGCAGTATTTT | CASSHRTSGTDTQYF | TRBJ2-3 | TRBV12-3/TRBV12-4 | NA | TRBD2
TGCGCCAGCAGCTTGGTGGGAGTTTCTGAAGCTTTCTTT | CASSLVGVSEAFF | TRBJ1-1 | TRBV5-1 | few | NA
TGTGCCAGCAGCTCGACTAGCGCCTACAATGAGCAGTTCTTC | CASSSTSAYNEQFF | TRBJ2-1 | TRBV7-9 | NA | TRBD2
TGTGCCAGCAGGTTCGGGACCCAAGAGACCCAGTACTTC | CASRFGTQETQYF | TRBJ2-5 | TRBV7-2 | few | NA
TGTGCCAGCAGCGACAGCTCCTACGAGCAGTACTTC | CASSDSSYEQYF | TRBJ2-7 | TRBV12-3/TRBV12-4 | many | NA
TGCAGTGCTAGACACCGGGGCCCGGCAGGGGATAATTCACCCCTCCACTTT | CSARHRGPAGDNSPLHF | TRBJ1-6 | TRBV20-1 | few | NA
TGTGCCTGGAGTGACCCTTCTGAGCAGTACTTC | CAWSDPSEQYF | TRBJ2-7 | TRBV30 | NA | NA
TGTGCCAGCAGCCCTTCCGAGGGCAGACGAGAGACCCAGTACTTC | CASSPSEGRRETQYF | TRBJ2-5 | TRBV7-9 | few | NA
TGTGCCAGCAGTTCCCTTGGGGGCACAGATACGCAGTATTTT | CASSSLGGTDTQYF | TRBJ2-3 | TRBV7-9 | NA | NA
TGCGCCAGCAGCTTGGTAAGGACAGGGAGCCCTGAAGCTTTCTTT | CASSLVRTGSPEAFF | TRBJ1-1 | TRBV5-1 | few | TRBD1
TGTGCCAGCTCACCAGTCGGGACGCGGAATAGCAATCAGCCCCAGCATTTT | CASSPVGTRNSNQPQHF | TRBJ1-5 | TRBV18 | NA | NA
TGTGCCAGCAGCGCCGGGACTAGCGGGACCCGCACAGATACGCAGTATTTT | CASSAGTSGTRTDTQYF | TRBJ2-3 | TRBV9 | NA | TRBD2